These 13 T cell receptor beta chains came from one sample sequenced in a study of CD8 T cells in Susac syndrome. The RNA input was roughly 0.45 to 1 ug, and it was reverse transcribed with random hexamers. TCRdb processed the immunoSEQ multiplex PCR reads anew with MiXCR; each CDR3 protein has one entry. The data show hundreds of thousands of distinct CDR3 sequences, 75% to 90% seen once. The sequencing input was CD8+ T cells from PBMCs. The source is a human donor with multiple sclerosis.

The chain joins TRBV27 to TRBJ2-1, with 8 bases lining up with TRBD2. Germline V lookup: CDR1 MNHEY, CDR2 SMNVEV (reference sequence). The ends lost 2 bases at V and 6 bases at J; junction bases unmatched: 6. This CDR3 has 15 amino acids. The chain's CDR3 is CASSLELAGSNEQFF. For the CDR3, the DNA is TGTGCCAGCAGTTTAGAATTAGCGGGGTCCAATGAGCAGTTCTTC.

The chain joins TRBV29-1 to TRBJ2-7; 7 nucleotides match TRBD1. This CDR3 comprises 15 residues. The germline V gene encodes CDR1 SQVTM and CDR2 ANQGSEA. V gave up 6 bases and J gave up 3 bases; unmatched junction bases: 14. The CDR3 is CSVLQGLGSLYEQYF. The CDR3 region has the DNA TGCAGCGTCCTACAGGGGCTCGGGTCCCTCTACGAGCAGTACTTC.

This clonotype occurred once. V usage is TRBV10-3 and J usage is TRBJ1-1; no clear D. Trimming removed 0 bases at V and 0 bases at J, with 8 bases between. The germline V gene encodes CDR1 ENHRY and CDR2 SYGVKD. The CDR3 consists of 15 residues. CDR3 bases: TGTGCCATCAGTGAGTCGATGGGAGTGAACACTGAAGCTTTCTTT. Its protein is CAISESMGVNTEAFF.

J is TRBJ1-2 and V is TRBV29-1, with D possibly TRBD1 on 5 matching bases. Germline values: CDR1 SQVTM, CDR2 ANQGSEA. The V end lost 2 bases, the J end lost 1 base, and 17 bases lay between the germline ends. This CDR3 has 16 residues. Here the CDR3 DNA reads TGCAGCGTTGAAAAATTGGGGACGGACCTTAACTATGGCTACACCTTC. Translating it yields CSVEKLGTDLNYGYTF.

The J gene is TRBJ2-1, the V gene TRBV6-5, with D unresolved. The V gene's germline CDR1 is MNHEY and CDR2 SVGAGI. The CDR3 runs 12 residues. V shed 2 bases and J shed 7 bases, with 6 bases lying between them. The CDR3 coding sequence is TGTGCCAGCAGTTACGTGGGAAATGAGCAGTTCTTC. Its protein is CASSYVGNEQFF.

The chain has TRBV27 and TRBJ2-2; no firm D call. The CDR3 has 14 residues. Trimming cost V 3 bases and J 4 bases, with 9 bases left between them. CDR1 and CDR2 (germline): MNHEY, SMNVEV (reference sequence). The CDR3 DNA is TGTGCCAGCAGTTTCCGACCAACCACCGGGGAGCTGTTTTTT. Translated: CASSFRPTTGELFF.

The J gene is TRBJ2-2, the V gene TRBV4-3; no clear D. Trimming cost V 0 bases and J 0 bases, with 14 bases left between them. CDR3 size: 18 residues. The germline V gene encodes CDR1 LGHNA and CDR2 YSLEER. As DNA, the CDR3 is TGCGCCAGCAGCCAAGATCGAATCCGGGCCACGAACACCGGGGAGCTGTTTTTT. Translated, it gives CASSQDRIRATNTGELFF.

This chain links TRBV28 with TRBJ2-1, with 7 bases fitting TRBD1. The germline V gene has CDR1 MDHEN and CDR2 SYDVKM. The CDR3 is made up of 15 amino acids. V was clipped by 6 bases and J by 5 bases; unmatched bases: 10. The CDR3 nucleotides are TGTGCCAGCAGGGTTCCGGGACAGCACAACAATGAGCAGTTCTTC. Amino acids: CASRVPGQHNNEQFF.

The V call is TRBV27, the J call TRBJ2-3; 8 bases match TRBD1. The CDR3 has 14 residues. Unmatched junction bases numbered 4, after V lost 3 bases and J lost 5 bases. From germline, CDR1 is MNHEY and CDR2 SMNVEV (reference sequence). CDR3 residues: CASSFQGAIDTQYF. DNA for the CDR3: TGTGCCAGCAGTTTTCAGGGGGCGATAGATACGCAGTATTTT.

This chain uses TRBV4-1 with TRBJ1-4; D may be TRBD1 (5 bases). CDR3 size: 17 residues. Germline lookup yields CDR1 MGHRA and CDR2 YSYEKL. The germline V and J ends were trimmed by 3 bases and 0 bases, with 14 bases remaining between them. CDR3 loop: CASSHRGGPATNEKLFF. The CDR3 coding sequence is TGCGCCAGCAGCCACCGGGGGGGACCTGCAACTAATGAAAAACTGTTTTTT.

The chain combines TRBV12-3 or TRBV12-4 with TRBJ2-5, with 7 bases lining up with TRBD2. After removal of 5 bases from V and 8 bases from J, the junction contained 11 bases not matched to a gene. The CDR3 length is 14 residues. The chain's CDR3 is CASSALPGLSTQYF. The CDR3 bases are TGTGCCAGCAGTGCCTTACCGGGACTAAGTACCCAGTACTTC.

The chain employs TRBV6-1 and TRBJ2-2; D uncertain. CDR1 is MNHNS, CDR2 SASEGT, per germline. CDR3 length equals 12 residues. V dropped 5 bases and J dropped 6 bases, with 7 bases sitting between them. CDR3 in amino acids: CASSFMAGELFF. The DNA of the CDR3 is TGTGCCAGCAGTTTCATGGCCGGGGAGCTGTTTTTT.

V gene TRBV7-9 combines with J gene TRBJ1-2; D gene unclear. This CDR3 has 13 amino acids. Trimming took 1 base from V and 6 from J, leaving 9 bases between them. Per the germline V gene, CDR1 is SEHNR and CDR2 is FQNEAQ (reference sequence). As DNA, the CDR3 is TGTGCCAGCAGCTTAGAATTAGTGGATGGCTACACCTTC. The encoded protein is CASSLELVDGYTF.